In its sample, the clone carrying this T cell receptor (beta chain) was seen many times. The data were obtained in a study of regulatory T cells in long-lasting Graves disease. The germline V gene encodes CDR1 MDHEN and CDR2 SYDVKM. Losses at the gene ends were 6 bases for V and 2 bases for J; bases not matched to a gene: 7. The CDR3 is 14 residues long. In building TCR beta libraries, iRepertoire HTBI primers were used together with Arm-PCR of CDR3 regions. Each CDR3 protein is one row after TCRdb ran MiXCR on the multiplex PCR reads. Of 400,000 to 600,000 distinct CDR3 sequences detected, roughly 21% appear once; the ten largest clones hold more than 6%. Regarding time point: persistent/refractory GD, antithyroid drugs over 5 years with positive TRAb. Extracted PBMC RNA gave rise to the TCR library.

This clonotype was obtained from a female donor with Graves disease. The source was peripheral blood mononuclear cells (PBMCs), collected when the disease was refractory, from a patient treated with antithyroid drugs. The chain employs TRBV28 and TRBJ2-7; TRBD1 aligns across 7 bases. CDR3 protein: CASSLGQAPYEQYF. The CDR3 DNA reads TGTGCCAGCAGCTTAGGACAGGCCCCCTACGAGCAGTACTTC.